This entry lists 22 T cell receptor beta chains sequenced from one sample in a study of cytomegalovirus exposure and HLA in healthy donors (dated by TCRdb to 2016 to 2017). Library prep was done by the immunoSEQ multiplex PCR assay. TCRdb obtained this table from immuneACCESS and retained in-frame rearrangements with V and J assigned. These tables miss some clones; where compared with another copy, unresolved V genes account for less than half of the shortfall, and the remainder is unexplained. The sample contains hundreds of thousands of clones, roughly 85% of them found a single time. 0.83% of the sample is held by the ten biggest clonotypes. Sample: PBMCs. These receptors all come from a woman between 18 and 29 years old in good health and CMV-seronegative.

This chain connects TRBV7-2 to TRBJ1-1, with D unclear. The V and J ends lost 0 bases and 8 bases respectively, with 10 bases between them. This CDR3 spans 13 amino acids. Germline assignment: CDR1 SGHTA and CDR2 FQGNSA. CDR3 sequence reads: CASSLAVRTEAFF. The DNA of the CDR3 is TGTGCCAGCAGCTTAGCCGTCAGAACAGAAGCTTTCTTT. Supplemented by reference TRBV7-2 and TRBJ1-1, the full variable domain reads GAGVSQSPSNKVTEKGKDVELRCDPISGHTALYWYRQSLGQGLEFLIYFQGNSAPDKSGLPSDRFSAERTGGSVSTLTIQRTQQEDSAVYLCASSLAVRTEAFFGQGTRLTVV.

This clone was detected a few times. This chain connects TRBV30 to TRBJ2-1; D may be TRBD1 (5 bases). This CDR3 comprises 15 residues. The V gene's germline CDR1 is GTSNPN and CDR2 SVGIG (reference sequence). V lost 2 bases and J 0 bases, leaving 11 bases between the germline ends. The CDR3 region has the DNA TGTGCCTGGAGTCCGACAGAGGTCTCCTACAATGAGCAGTTCTTC. This gives the protein CAWSPTEVSYNEQFF.

V is TRBV7-6 and J is TRBJ2-7; D possibly corresponds to TRBD1 (6 bases). The CDR3 contains 14 residues. Germline lookup yields CDR1 SGHVS and CDR2 FNYEAQ. V lost 5 bases and J 6 bases, leaving 17 bases between the germline ends. CDR3 amino acids: CASSLPSRGSEQYF. CDR3 nucleotide sequence: TGTGCCAGCAGCCTCCCCAGCAGGGGATCCGAGCAGTACTTC.

This chain joins TRBV4-2 and TRBJ2-2; D is unclear. CDR1 and CDR2 from the germline V gene are LGHNA and YNFKEQ. The V end was cut by 3 bases, the J end by 1 base, with 6 bases between. The CDR3 contains 14 residues. The CDR3 DNA follows: TGTGCCAGCAGCCATAGCAGGAACACCGGGGAGCTGTTTTTT. Its translation is CASSHSRNTGELFF.

The V gene is TRBV7-9, the J gene TRBJ2-7; D may be TRBD2 (6 bases). V gave up 1 base and J gave up 1 base, with 8 bases separating them. Looked up from germline, CDR1 is SEHNR and CDR2 is FQNEAQ (reference sequence). The CDR3 runs to 14 residues. The CDR3 region is CASSLDAGSYEQYF. In nucleotides, the CDR3 is TGTGCCAGCAGCTTAGACGCGGGGTCCTACGAGCAGTACTTC. Based on the CDR3 plus reference TRBV7-9 and TRBJ2-7, the full variable domain is DTGVSQNPRHKITKRGQNVTFRCDPISEHNRLYWYRQTLGQGPEFLTYFQNEAQLEKSRLLSDRFSAERPKGSFSTLEIQRTEQGDSAMYLCASSLDAGSYEQYFGPGTRLTVT.

The CDR3 nucleotides are TGTGCCAGTAGAATCGGGGGGGCCTTAGGTGAGCAGTTCTTC. This gives the protein CASRIGGALGEQFF. The rearrangement links TRBV19 to TRBJ2-1, with 8 nucleotides matching TRBD2. The CDR3 contains 14 residues. Trimming cost V 6 bases and J 9 bases; bases outside gene matches: 10. The germline V gene has CDR1 LNHDA and CDR2 SQIVND (reference sequence). The variable domain in full, completed from reference TRBV19 and TRBJ2-1, reads DGGITQSPKYLFRKEGQNVTLSCEQNLNHDAMYWYRQDPGQGLRLIYYSQIVNDFQKGDIAEGYSVSREKKESFPLTVTSAQKNPTAFYLCASRIGGALGEQFFGPGTRLTVL.

The J gene is TRBJ2-1, the V gene TRBV11-2; 7 positions match TRBD1. There are 12 residues in the CDR3. Trimming at V came to 1 base and at J to 16 bases, leaving 7 bases not matched to a gene. Germline V gene data show CDR1 as SGHAT and CDR2 as FQNNGV. The CDR3 DNA follows: TGTGCCAGCAGCTTAGGACGGGACAGTCAATTCTTC. Its protein product is CASSLGRDSQFF.

The gene calls are TRBV30 and TRBJ1-1, with D hard to call. Germline CDR1 GTSNPN, CDR2 SVGIG (reference sequence). The CDR3 consists of 15 residues. Trimming removed 5 bases from V and 3 bases from J, with 19 bases in between. DNA for the CDR3: TGTGCCTGGGCCCTCTTATTAGGAGGCGACACTGAAGCTTTCTTT. Encoded protein: CAWALLLGGDTEAFF.

J is TRBJ2-5 and V is TRBV6-4, with 11 bases that match TRBD2. This CDR3 spans 18 amino acids. The ends lost 5 bases at V and 1 base at J; junction bases unmatched: 12. Germline V gives CDR1 MRHNA, CDR2 SNTAGT. Here the CDR3 reads CASSLKILAGGGQETQYF. DNA for the CDR3: TGTGCCAGCAGTCTAAAAATTTTAGCGGGAGGGGGCCAAGAGACCCAGTACTTC.

The chain has TRBV2 and TRBJ2-5, with 9 bases lining up with TRBD2. Germline CDR1 is SNHLY and CDR2 is FYNNEI. With 2 bases clipped from V and 3 bases from J, the junction kept 4 bases outside the gene matches. The CDR3 totals 15 residues. The DNA for the CDR3 is TGTGCCAGCAGTGAATCCCCTAGCGGGAAAGAGACCCAGTACTTC. It translates to CASSESPSGKETQYF.

The rearrangement links TRBV5-6 to TRBJ1-4; 10 nucleotides agree with TRBD1. With V trimmed by 3 bases and J by 4 bases, 9 bases remained unmatched. The CDR3 extends over 17 amino acids. CDR1 SGHDT and CDR2 YYEEEE come from the germline V gene. CDR3 sequence reads: CASSSRGQGTVNEKLFF. The CDR3 nucleotides are TGTGCCAGCAGCTCCCGGGGACAGGGGACAGTTAATGAAAAACTGTTTTTT.

The rearrangement joins TRBV6-5 to TRBJ2-1; possible D gene TRBD1, 5 bases. V was clipped by 8 bases and J by 3 bases, with 14 bases between them. The V gene's germline CDR1 is MNHEY and CDR2 SVGAGI. The CDR3 runs 14 residues. This chain's CDR3 is CASEVHRIYNEQFF. In nucleotides, the CDR3 is TGTGCCAGCGAGGTACACAGGATCTACAATGAGCAGTTCTTC.

The V gene is TRBV28, the J gene TRBJ1-1; TRBD1 agrees at 9 bases. Per germline, CDR1 MDHEN and CDR2 SYDVKM. This CDR3 has 13 residues. V shed 7 bases and J 1 base; nucleotides not matched to a gene: 1. The CDR3: CASTQGANTEAFF. CDR3 nucleotides: TGTGCCAGCACACAGGGGGCGAACACTGAAGCTTTCTTT.

This clone was observed a single time. This rearrangement joins TRBV10-3 to TRBJ2-1; unclear D gene. There are 15 residues in the CDR3. Germline assignment: CDR1 ENHRY and CDR2 SYGVKD. V gave up 3 bases and J gave up 1 base, with 10 bases separating them. CDR3 DNA sequence: TGTGCCATCAGTGACGATAGAGTATCCTACAATGAGCAGTTCTTC. Residues: CAISDDRVSYNEQFF.

This chain joins TRBV7-6 and TRBJ2-7, with TRBD2 identical over 7 bases. The CDR3 contains 15 residues. V lost 0 bases and J lost 0; bases outside the gene matches: 2. Germline CDR1 SGHVS, CDR2 FNYEAQ. For the CDR3, the DNA is TGTGCCAGCAGCTTAGCGGCGGGAGTCTCCTACGAGCAGTACTTC. Encoded protein: CASSLAAGVSYEQYF.

This chain joins TRBV5-1 and TRBJ1-2; D call uncertain. Trimming stripped 0 bases from V and 8 bases from J, with 14 bases between. CDR3 length equals 14 residues. Looked up from germline, CDR1 is SGHRS and CDR2 is YFSETQ. The CDR3 DNA reads TGCGCCAGCAGCTTGGCTGGGTCGGGGAACGGCTACACCTTC. This gives the protein CASSLAGSGNGYTF.

This chain joins TRBV7-3 and TRBJ2-5, with 7 bases identical to TRBD2. The CDR3 contains 16 residues. From germline, CDR1 is SGHTA and CDR2 FQGTGA. V lost 0 bases and J lost 2; bases outside the gene matches: 6. This CDR3 reads CASSLTPGRSQETQYF. The CDR3 coding sequence is TGTGCCAGCAGCTTAACCCCCGGGAGGTCACAAGAGACCCAGTACTTC.

This sequence joins TRBV28 and TRBJ2-1; 8 bases line up with TRBD1. The V segment lost 4 bases and the J segment 9 bases; nucleotides outside the gene matches: 8. Germline CDR1 MDHEN, CDR2 SYDVKM. CDR3 length: 14 amino acids. The CDR3 sequence: CASSWATGVGEQFF. In nucleotides, the CDR3 is TGTGCCAGCAGTTGGGCGACAGGGGTGGGTGAGCAGTTCTTC.

The rearrangement links TRBV5-1 to TRBJ2-1; 11 positions agree with TRBD2. Trimming at V came to 0 bases and at J to 7 bases, leaving 3 bases not matched to a gene. Per the germline V gene, CDR1 is SGHRS and CDR2 is YFSETQ. CDR3 length: 15 amino acids. CDR3 coding DNA: TGCGCCAGCAGCTTGGCCCTAGCGGGGGGAAATGAGCAGTTCTTC. Amino acid sequence: CASSLALAGGNEQFF.

The chain recombines TRBV5-6 with TRBJ1-6; D is undetermined. V was shortened by 0 bases and J by 6 bases, with 7 bases between the two germline ends. In germline, CDR1 is SGHDT, CDR2 YYEEEE. The CDR3 has 14 residues. DNA for the CDR3: TGTGCCAGCAGCTTGGTAACCGGTAATTCACCCCTCCACTTT. It yields the protein CASSLVTGNSPLHF.

This chain uses TRBV6-6 with TRBJ1-4, with 9 positions matching TRBD1. From germline, CDR1 is MNHNY and CDR2 SVGAGI (reference sequence). The CDR3 extends over 15 amino acids. J gave up 7 bases and V 6 bases, and 9 bases lay outside the gene matches. This CDR3 reads CASSSAGTGFEKLFF. The CDR3 DNA reads as TGTGCCAGCAGCTCAGCCGGGACAGGGTTTGAAAAACTGTTTTTT.

This sequence joins TRBV19 and TRBJ2-1, with D possibly TRBD1 on 6 matching bases. Trimming took off 9 bases at V and 3 bases at J, with 15 bases between the two ends. Germline V CDR1 and CDR2: LNHDA, SQIVND (reference sequence). The CDR3 contains 14 residues. CDR3 residues: CASSETGIYNEQFF. The CDR3 bases are TGTGCCAGCTCCGAGACAGGTATCTACAATGAGCAGTTCTTC.